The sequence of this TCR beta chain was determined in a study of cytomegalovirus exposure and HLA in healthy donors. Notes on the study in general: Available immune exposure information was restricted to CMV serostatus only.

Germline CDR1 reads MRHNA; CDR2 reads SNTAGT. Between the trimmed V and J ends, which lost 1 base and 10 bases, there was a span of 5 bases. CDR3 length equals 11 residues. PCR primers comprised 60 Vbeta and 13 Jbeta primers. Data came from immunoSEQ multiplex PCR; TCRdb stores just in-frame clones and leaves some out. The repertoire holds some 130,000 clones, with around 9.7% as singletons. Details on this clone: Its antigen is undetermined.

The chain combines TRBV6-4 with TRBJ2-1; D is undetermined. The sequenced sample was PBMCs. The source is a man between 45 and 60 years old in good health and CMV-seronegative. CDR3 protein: CASSDYREQFF. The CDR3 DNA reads TGTGCCAGCAGTGACTATCGGGAGCAGTTCTTC.